The present T cell receptor beta chain was sequenced within a study of regulatory T cells in long-lasting Graves disease. Relying on iRepertoire HTBI primers and Arm-PCR of CDR3 regions, the team built TCR beta libraries. From the multiplex PCR reads, TCRdb called clonotypes with MiXCR, one entry per CDR3 protein. The data show roughly 350,000 distinct CDR3 sequences, around 15% seen once. Time point noted: newly diagnosed GD, antithyroid drugs for less than 3 months. PBMC RNA served as the TCR library source. Xi'an, China, was home to the endocrinology department that provided patients. The junction had 0 bases not matched to a gene; V was cut back by 1 base and J by 0 bases. Germline V gene data show CDR1 as SGHRS and CDR2 as YFSETQ. The CDR3 contains 15 residues. In its sample, this clonotype was seen many times. The sample was also reused in another study, on T cells in Graves' hyperthyroidism and ophthalmopathy. That source notes: Newly diagnosed hyperthyroidism patients aged 18 to 65 years had disease lasting under 2 months. Diagnostic decisions used clinical symptoms, serum thyroxine and TRAb, thyroid ultrasound and orbital computed tomography.

The chain employs TRBV5-1 and TRBJ1-4, with TRBD1 identical over 7 bases. The source of this sequence is a man aged 35 to 55 with Graves disease. The input for sequencing was peripheral blood mononuclear cells (PBMCs), taken at new diagnosis, from a patient treated with antithyroid drugs. This chain's CDR3 is CASSLTGATNEKLFF. The CDR3 DNA follows: TGCGCCAGCAGCTTGACAGGGGCAACTAATGAAAAACTGTTTTTT.